This TCR beta chain comes out of a study of T-cell memory formation after mild COVID-19. In TCRdb, the 5' RACE reads were re-called with MiXCR into one record per CDR3 protein. Of 400,000 or so distinct CDR3 sequences in the sample, around 21% were seen once. Sequenced: PBMCs or a T cell subset sorted from them (not recorded which). This TCR was recovered from an adult woman who had mild COVID-19 (a few samples of this study predate the infection). Cell type and time point are not known.

DNA of the CDR3: TGTGCCAGCAGCAAGGAGCGGCTCAATGAGCAGTTCTTC. Amino acids: CASSKERLNEQFF. The chain couples TRBV11-2 to TRBJ2-1, with D tentatively TRBD2 (5 bases). The CDR3 extends over 13 amino acids. Trimming cost V 5 bases and J 6 bases, with 11 bases left between them. Germline values: CDR1 SGHAT, CDR2 FQNNGV.